A selection of T cell receptor beta chains follows, all from one sample in a study of OX40 agonist ivuxolimab in advanced cancers. Using immunoSEQ multiplex PCR, the repertoire was profiled, and TCRdb retains in-frame clones only, with some absent. The data contain about 100,000 clones, approximately 90% of them singletons. The sequencing here drew on CD4+ or CD8+ T cells sorted from blood, taken in a trial of the OX40 agonist ivuxolimab. These receptors were collected from an adult with an advanced solid tumor such as melanoma, head and neck, liver or kidney cancer. The CDR3 runs from the conserved cysteine through the conserved F or W. The D gene is left open where the match is weak. Not all rows give a size; the values are once, few, many and, for expanded clones, a class.

abundance: NA; j_gene: TRBJ2-1; d_gene: TRBD1; v_gene: TRBV28; CDR3aa: CASSISGTGSYNEQFF; CDR3nt: TGTGCCAGCAGTATCTCCGGGACAGGTAGCTACAATGAGCAGTTCTTC
abundance: NA; j_gene: TRBJ2-5; d_gene: NA; v_gene: TRBV7-9; CDR3aa: CASSSRGIQETQYF; CDR3nt: TGTGCCAGCAGCTCCAGGGGAATCCAAGAGACCCAGTACTTC
abundance: NA; j_gene: TRBJ2-3; d_gene: TRBD2; v_gene: TRBV7-2; CDR3aa: CASSSHKGTRRYADTQYF; CDR3nt: TGTGCCAGCAGCTCCCACAAGGGGACTAGAAGGTACGCAGATACGCAGTATTTT
abundance: NA; j_gene: TRBJ1-2; d_gene: NA; v_gene: TRBV6-5; CDR3aa: CASSTSTGYGYTF; CDR3nt: TGTGCCAGCAGTACCTCGACAGGATATGGCTACACCTTC
abundance: NA; j_gene: TRBJ1-2; d_gene: NA; v_gene: TRBV5-4; CDR3aa: CASSFRTPNYGYTF; CDR3nt: TGTGCCAGCAGCTTCCGCACCCCTAACTATGGCTACACCTTC
abundance: NA; j_gene: TRBJ2-7; d_gene: NA; v_gene: TRBV14; CDR3aa: CASSVGLWDEQYF; CDR3nt: TGTGCCAGCAGCGTCGGACTATGGGACGAGCAGTACTTC
abundance: NA; j_gene: TRBJ2-2; d_gene: TRBD2; v_gene: TRBV7-2; CDR3aa: CASSLGGASGRNTGELFF; CDR3nt: TGTGCCAGCAGCTTGGGTGGGGCTAGCGGGAGGAACACCGGGGAGCTGTTTTTT
abundance: NA; j_gene: TRBJ2-7; d_gene: NA; v_gene: TRBV18; CDR3aa: CASSLTGYEQYF; CDR3nt: TGTGCCAGCTCACTTACAGGGTACGAGCAGTACTTC
abundance: NA; j_gene: TRBJ2-5; d_gene: NA; v_gene: TRBV18; CDR3aa: CASSPVSGVETQYF; CDR3nt: TGTGCCAGCTCACCAGTGTCGGGGGTGGAGACCCAGTACTTC
abundance: NA; j_gene: TRBJ1-2; d_gene: NA; v_gene: TRBV9; CDR3aa: CASSVGANYGYTF; CDR3nt: TGTGCCAGCAGCGTTGGAGCTAACTATGGCTACACCTTC
abundance: NA; j_gene: TRBJ2-5; d_gene: TRBD1; v_gene: TRBV5-1; CDR3aa: CASSLAGTGEETQYF; CDR3nt: TGCGCCAGCAGCTTGGCCGGGACAGGGGAGGAGACCCAGTACTTC
abundance: NA; j_gene: TRBJ1-5; d_gene: NA; v_gene: TRBV11-2; CDR3aa: CASSSGHMGAQPQHF; CDR3nt: TGTGCCAGCAGCTCAGGACATATGGGCGCCCAGCCCCAGCATTTT
abundance: NA; j_gene: TRBJ2-1; d_gene: NA; v_gene: TRBV5-1; CDR3aa: CASISGTYSTVDEQFF; CDR3nt: TGCGCCAGCATCTCCGGGACCTACTCCACGGTCGATGAGCAGTTCTTC
abundance: NA; j_gene: TRBJ1-4; d_gene: NA; v_gene: TRBV30; CDR3aa: CAWSVGIEKLFF; CDR3nt: TGTGCCTGGAGTGTTGGGATTGAAAAACTGTTTTTT
abundance: NA; j_gene: TRBJ1-2; d_gene: NA; v_gene: TRBV18; CDR3aa: CASSPLGRNYGYTF; CDR3nt: TGTGCCAGCTCACCACTCGGGAGGAACTATGGCTACACCTTC
abundance: NA; j_gene: TRBJ2-7; d_gene: NA; v_gene: TRBV5-1; CDR3aa: CASSLELGTGQYF; CDR3nt: TGCGCCAGCAGCTTGGAATTGGGTACAGGGCAGTACTTC
abundance: NA; j_gene: TRBJ1-1; d_gene: TRBD1; v_gene: TRBV27; CDR3aa: CASSPWDREDTEAFF; CDR3nt: TGTGCCAGCAGTCCCTGGGACAGGGAGGACACTGAAGCTTTCTTT
abundance: NA; j_gene: TRBJ1-1; d_gene: NA; v_gene: TRBV5-1; CDR3aa: CASSLVGGSNTEAFF; CDR3nt: TGCGCCAGCAGCTTGGTTGGAGGATCGAACACTGAAGCCTTCTTT
abundance: NA; j_gene: TRBJ2-7; d_gene: NA; v_gene: TRBV7-9; CDR3aa: CASGTNYEQYF; CDR3nt: TGTGCCAGCGGGACAAACTACGAGCAGTACTTC
abundance: NA; j_gene: TRBJ2-7; d_gene: TRBD2; v_gene: TRBV5-1; CDR3aa: CASSLGLAGGQYEQYF; CDR3nt: TGCGCCAGCAGCTTGGGTCTAGCGGGAGGGCAATACGAGCAGTACTTC
abundance: NA; j_gene: TRBJ1-4; d_gene: NA; v_gene: TRBV5-1; CDR3aa: CASRTQTGPATNEKLFF; CDR3nt: TGCGCCAGCAGGACCCAGACAGGCCCTGCAACTAATGAAAAACTGTTTTTT
abundance: NA; j_gene: TRBJ2-6; d_gene: NA; v_gene: TRBV29-1; CDR3aa: CSVRDFAGANVLTF; CDR3nt: TGCAGCGTGAGGGACTTCGCTGGGGCCAACGTCCTGACTTTC
abundance: NA; j_gene: TRBJ2-5; d_gene: NA; v_gene: TRBV7-9; CDR3aa: CASSFTSLEETQYF; CDR3nt: TGTGCCAGCAGCTTCACTAGCCTGGAAGAGACCCAGTACTTC
abundance: NA; j_gene: TRBJ2-1; d_gene: NA; v_gene: TRBV27; CDR3aa: CASSLSTSLKGSYNEQFF; CDR3nt: TGTGCCAGCAGTTTATCGACCTCTCTCAAGGGATCCTACAATGAGCAGTTCTTC
abundance: NA; j_gene: TRBJ1-2; d_gene: NA; v_gene: TRBV20-1; CDR3aa: CSVPGLNGYTF; CDR3nt: TGCAGTGTCCCGGGGCTCAATGGCTACACCTTC
abundance: NA; j_gene: TRBJ1-1; d_gene: TRBD1; v_gene: TRBV7-3; CDR3aa: CASSIDRENTEAFF; CDR3nt: TGTGCCAGCAGCATCGACAGGGAGAACACTGAAGCTTTCTTT
abundance: NA; j_gene: TRBJ2-7; d_gene: TRBD2; v_gene: TRBV5-1; CDR3aa: CASSKLTSGRYEQYF; CDR3nt: TGCGCCAGCAGCAAGCTGACTAGCGGTCGCTACGAGCAGTACTTC
abundance: once; j_gene: TRBJ2-1; d_gene: TRBD2; v_gene: TRBV6-5; CDR3aa: CASSWTSGGLNEQFF; CDR3nt: TGTGCCAGCAGTTGGACTAGCGGGGGGCTAAATGAGCAGTTCTTC
abundance: NA; j_gene: TRBJ2-7; d_gene: NA; v_gene: TRBV28; CDR3aa: CASSQLRGRSTEQYF; CDR3nt: TGTGCCAGCAGTCAGCTCCGGGGGCGGTCTACGGAGCAGTACTTC
abundance: once; j_gene: TRBJ1-3; d_gene: NA; v_gene: TRBV30; CDR3aa: CAWNQGEVSGNTIYF; CDR3nt: TGTGCCTGGAATCAGGGAGAGGTCTCTGGAAACACCATATATTTT
abundance: once; j_gene: TRBJ2-3; d_gene: TRBD1; v_gene: TRBV6-5; CDR3aa: CASSSGQGRNTQYF; CDR3nt: TGTGCCAGCAGTTCCGGACAGGGGCGCAATACGCAGTATTTT
abundance: NA; j_gene: TRBJ1-6; d_gene: TRBD1; v_gene: TRBV7-9; CDR3aa: CASSLVSAGGSPLHF; CDR3nt: TGTGCCAGCAGCTTAGTTTCTGCAGGGGGATCACCCCTCCACTTT
abundance: few; j_gene: TRBJ2-2; d_gene: NA; v_gene: TRBV4-3; CDR3aa: CASSQEGRILTGELFF; CDR3nt: TGCGCCAGCAGCCAAGAGGGGCGGATACTCACCGGGGAGCTGTTTTTT
abundance: NA; j_gene: TRBJ2-2; d_gene: NA; v_gene: TRBV12-5; CDR3aa: CASGLVLNRRSPGELFF; CDR3nt: TGTGCTAGTGGTTTGGTACTGAACAGGAGGAGCCCCGGGGAGCTGTTTTTT
abundance: NA; j_gene: TRBJ2-1; d_gene: TRBD2; v_gene: TRBV5-1; CDR3aa: CASSLPSGSPDNEQFF; CDR3nt: TGCGCCAGCAGCTTGCCTAGCGGGAGTCCGGACAATGAGCAGTTCTTC
abundance: NA; j_gene: TRBJ2-7; d_gene: TRBD1; v_gene: TRBV11-3; CDR3aa: CATQGPGQGSEQYF; CDR3nt: TGTGCCACCCAGGGCCCGGGACAGGGTTCCGAGCAGTACTTC
abundance: NA; j_gene: TRBJ2-2; d_gene: TRBD1; v_gene: TRBV6-1; CDR3aa: CASSEAMGQHFTGELFF; CDR3nt: TGTGCCAGCAGTGAAGCGATGGGACAGCACTTCACCGGGGAGCTGTTTTTT
abundance: NA; j_gene: TRBJ1-1; d_gene: NA; v_gene: TRBV10-3; CDR3aa: CAISASENTEAFF; CDR3nt: TGTGCCATCAGTGCCAGCGAAAACACTGAAGCTTTCTTT
abundance: NA; j_gene: TRBJ2-5; d_gene: TRBD1; v_gene: TRBV5-1; CDR3aa: CASSRQGEETQYF; CDR3nt: TGCGCCAGCAGCCGACAGGGGGAAGAGACCCAGTACTTC
abundance: once; j_gene: TRBJ2-1; d_gene: NA; v_gene: TRBV11-2; CDR3aa: CASSLPTRVHEQFF; CDR3nt: TGTGCCAGCAGCTTACCCACTAGAGTCCATGAGCAGTTCTTC
abundance: NA; j_gene: TRBJ2-7; d_gene: TRBD2; v_gene: TRBV5-1; CDR3aa: CASSTSSGRATYEQYF; CDR3nt: TGCGCCAGCAGCACCTCTAGCGGGAGGGCCACATACGAGCAGTACTTC
abundance: NA; j_gene: TRBJ1-2; d_gene: TRBD1; v_gene: TRBV27; CDR3aa: CASSLSFRDRDGYTF; CDR3nt: TGTGCCAGCAGTTTATCCTTCCGGGACAGGGATGGCTACACCTTC
abundance: NA; j_gene: TRBJ2-7; d_gene: TRBD1; v_gene: TRBV18; CDR3aa: CASSPGTEYYEQYF; CDR3nt: TGTGCCAGCTCACCAGGGACAGAATACTACGAGCAGTACTTC
abundance: NA; j_gene: TRBJ2-7; d_gene: NA; v_gene: TRBV5-1; CDR3aa: CASSLVGDNGSEQYF; CDR3nt: TGCGCCAGCAGCTTGGTCGGAGATAACGGCTCCGAGCAGTACTTC
abundance: NA; j_gene: TRBJ1-1; d_gene: NA; v_gene: TRBV27; CDR3aa: CASSLWEGTEAFF; CDR3nt: TGTGCCAGCAGTTTATGGGAGGGCACTGAAGCTTTCTTT
abundance: NA; j_gene: TRBJ1-5; d_gene: NA; v_gene: TRBV6-6; CDR3aa: CASSQTGTYQPQHF; CDR3nt: TGTGCCAGCAGCCAAACAGGGACATATCAGCCCCAGCATTTT
abundance: NA; j_gene: TRBJ2-3; d_gene: TRBD2; v_gene: TRBV7-2; CDR3aa: CASSLGGTSGRYGQYF; CDR3nt: TGTGCCAGCAGCTTAGGAGGGACTAGCGGGAGGTACGGGCAGTATTTT
abundance: NA; j_gene: TRBJ1-3; d_gene: NA; v_gene: TRBV7-2; CDR3aa: CASSTIGGRAGNTIYF; CDR3nt: TGTGCCAGCAGCACTATTGGTGGCAGGGCCGGAAACACCATATATTTT
abundance: NA; j_gene: TRBJ2-3; d_gene: TRBD1; v_gene: TRBV5-1; CDR3aa: CASSPYPTGGTDTQYF; CDR3nt: TGCGCCAGCAGTCCTTACCCGACAGGGGGCACAGATACGCAGTATTTT
abundance: once; j_gene: TRBJ2-5; d_gene: NA; v_gene: TRBV7-9; CDR3aa: CASSLGGIARPVTQYF; CDR3nt: TGTGCCAGCAGCTTAGGAGGAATTGCACGTCCGGTGACCCAGTACTTC
abundance: NA; j_gene: TRBJ2-2; d_gene: NA; v_gene: TRBV29-1; CDR3aa: CSVGGSSANTGELFF; CDR3nt: TGCAGCGTTGGGGGCTCCTCTGCGAACACCGGGGAGCTGTTTTTT
abundance: NA; j_gene: TRBJ2-5; d_gene: NA; v_gene: TRBV5-1; CDR3aa: CASSDSRETQYF; CDR3nt: TGCGCCAGCAGCGACTCCCGAGAGACCCAGTACTTC
abundance: NA; j_gene: TRBJ1-1; d_gene: TRBD1; v_gene: TRBV28; CDR3aa: CASRMTGLTEAFF; CDR3nt: TGTGCCAGCAGGATGACAGGGTTGACTGAAGCTTTCTTT
abundance: NA; j_gene: TRBJ1-5; d_gene: NA; v_gene: TRBV19; CDR3aa: CASAGESGSPQHF; CDR3nt: TGTGCCAGTGCAGGGGAATCGGGGAGTCCCCAGCATTTT
abundance: NA; j_gene: TRBJ2-3; d_gene: NA; v_gene: TRBV13; CDR3aa: CASSLLLEVQYF; CDR3nt: TGTGCCAGCAGCTTATTACTAGAAGTGCAGTATTTT
abundance: NA; j_gene: TRBJ2-2; d_gene: NA; v_gene: TRBV7-9; CDR3aa: CASSSAQPFTGELFF; CDR3nt: TGTGCCAGCAGCTCGGCACAACCCTTCACCGGGGAGCTGTTTTTT
abundance: NA; j_gene: TRBJ1-1; d_gene: NA; v_gene: TRBV28; CDR3aa: CASSLLRQVGDNTEAFF; CDR3nt: TGTGCCAGCAGTTTATTACGGCAGGTCGGGGACAACACTGAAGCTTTCTTT
abundance: NA; j_gene: TRBJ1-2; d_gene: NA; v_gene: TRBV19; CDR3aa: CASSIEGTYGYTF; CDR3nt: TGTGCCAGTAGTATTGAGGGGACCTATGGCTACACCTTC
abundance: few; j_gene: TRBJ1-5; d_gene: TRBD1; v_gene: TRBV19; CDR3aa: CASKDGTGKNQPQHF; CDR3nt: TGTGCCAGTAAAGATGGGACAGGGAAGAATCAGCCCCAGCATTTT
abundance: NA; j_gene: TRBJ2-7; d_gene: TRBD1; v_gene: TRBV7-9; CDR3aa: CASSLLGQVYEQYF; CDR3nt: TGTGCCAGCAGCTTACTGGGACAGGTCTACGAGCAGTACTTC